These T cell receptor beta chains were read from a single sample in a study of T cell responses to AZD1222 COVID-19 vaccine. Libraries were prepared by immunoSEQ multiplex PCR; TCRdb keeps only in-frame clonotypes and omits some of them. This sample's table reports about 140,000 clones. Source material: peripheral blood. The receptors shown here come from an adult in good health. The CDR3 runs from the conserved cysteine through the conserved F or W. The D gene is left open where the match is weak.

V gene	J gene	D gene	CDR3 protein	CDR3 DNA
TRBV28	TRBJ1-4	TRBD1	CASSEPGQGAFGNEKLFF	TGTGCCAGCAGTGAGCCGGGACAGGGGGCTTTTGGTAATGAAAAACTGTTTTTT
TRBV28	TRBJ2-7	NA	CASSALQGRAYEQYF	TGTGCCAGCAGTGCCCTCCAGGGGCGAGCCTACGAGCAGTACTTC
TRBV5-6	TRBJ2-2	NA	CASSLIGQTPNSNTGELFF	TGTGCCAGCAGCTTGATCGGCCAGACCCCAAATTCGAACACCGGGGAGCTGTTTTTT
TRBV27	TRBJ1-5	TRBD1	CATRTGGSNQPQHF	TGTGCCACCAGGACAGGGGGGAGCAATCAGCCCCAGCATTTT
TRBV2	TRBJ2-3	NA	CASSEFRGRTDTQYF	TGTGCCAGCAGTGAATTTAGGGGCCGCACAGATACGCAGTATTTT
TRBV30	TRBJ1-6	NA	CAWSLGPPNSPLHF	TGTGCCTGGAGTCTCGGGCCGCCCAATTCACCCCTCCACTTT
TRBV13	TRBJ2-1	TRBD2	CASSALTSAYNEQFF	TGTGCCAGCAGCGCCCTGACTAGCGCTTACAATGAGCAGTTCTTC
TRBV18	TRBJ1-3	TRBD1	CASSPDRAAVAGNTIYF	TGTGCCAGCTCTCCAGACAGGGCCGCTGTCGCAGGAAACACCATATATTTT
TRBV2	TRBJ1-4	TRBD1	CASVPGQVYEKLFF	TGTGCCAGCGTTCCGGGACAGGTGTATGAAAAACTGTTTTTT
TRBV19	TRBJ2-3	TRBD2	CASISTSGGTDTQYF	TGTGCCAGTATTTCGACTAGCGGGGGTACAGATACGCAGTATTTT
TRBV5-6	TRBJ1-2	TRBD1	CASSGGQGAQGYTF	TGTGCCAGCAGCGGGGGACAGGGGGCACAGGGCTACACCTTC
TRBV5-1	TRBJ1-2	TRBD1	CASSLTGGAGYTF	TGCGCCAGCAGCTTAACAGGGGGAGCTGGCTACACCTTC
TRBV5-4	TRBJ2-5	NA	CASSLDRVQETQYF	TGTGCCAGCAGCTTGGACAGGGTTCAAGAGACCCAGTACTTC
TRBV11-3	TRBJ2-1	NA	CASSFRRSAYNEQFF	TGTGCCAGCAGCTTCCGGCGGTCTGCCTACAATGAGCAGTTCTTC
TRBV4-1	TRBJ2-1	TRBD2	CASSQGLARPTNNEQFF	TGCGCCAGCAGCCAAGGACTAGCACGACCCACAAACAATGAGCAGTTCTTC
TRBV5-6	TRBJ2-5	TRBD2	CASSLRTSGGLGLKQTQYF	TGTGCCAGCAGCCTCCGGACTAGCGGGGGGCTCGGATTAAAGCAGACCCAGTACTTC
TRBV2	TRBJ2-7	NA	CASSHPGNEQYF	TGTGCCAGCAGCCACCCCGGCAACGAGCAGTACTTC
TRBV25-1	TRBJ1-3	NA	CASSHSGGNTIYF	TGTGCCAGCAGCCACTCGGGTGGAAACACCATATATTTT
TRBV19	TRBJ1-4	NA	CASRLLAGGGEKLFF	TGTGCCAGTAGATTATTGGCGGGGGGCGGTGAAAAACTGTTTTTT
TRBV7-6	TRBJ2-7	NA	CASSLDRSSSYEQYF	TGTGCCAGCAGCTTAGATAGATCTTCCTCCTACGAGCAGTACTTC